A single sample gave rise to the 4 T cell receptor beta chains below, sequenced in a study of blood T cell repertoires in COVID-19. Libraries were prepared by immunoSEQ multiplex PCR; TCRdb keeps only in-frame clonotypes and omits some of them. The sample records fewer than 400,000 clones, approximately 85% being singletons. Sequenced: PBMCs or T cells enriched from blood (not recorded which). These receptors came from a man under 40 who had recovered from COVID-19.

The chain couples TRBV3-1 (or the pseudogene TRBV3-2) to TRBJ1-4; D call uncertain. The CDR3 extends over 15 amino acids. With 1 base removed from V and 4 bases from J, the gap between germline ends came to 10 bases. Germline V gene lookup returns CDR1 LGHDT and CDR2 YNNKEL (reference sequence). CDR3 nucleotide sequence: TGTGCCAGCAGCCAAGCTGGAGGGATTAATGAAAAACTGTTTTTT. Translating gives CASSQAGGINEKLFF.

A few counts support this clone. This chain connects TRBV6-4 to TRBJ2-3, with 9 bases fitting TRBD2. The CDR3 consists of 13 residues. V lost 10 bases to trimming and J lost 1 base; unmatched junction nucleotides: 3. Germline assignment: CDR1 MRHNA and CDR2 SNTAGT. Written as DNA, the CDR3 is TGTGCCACCTCTAGCGGGGGCACAGATACGCAGTATTTT. It is translated as CATSSGGTDTQYF.

The CDR3 here is CASSIDLNAYQYF. CDR3 sequence (DNA): TGTGCCAGTAGTATAGATCTTAATGCCTACCAGTACTTC. J is TRBJ2-7 and V is TRBV19; no clear D. CDR3 length: 13 amino acids. Germline assignment: CDR1 LNHDA and CDR2 SQIVND (reference sequence). Trimming stripped 0 bases from V and 10 bases from J, with 13 bases between.

V gene TRBV4-3 combines with J gene TRBJ2-3; TRBD2 matches at 13 bases. The CDR3 has 17 amino acids. Germline lookup yields CDR1 LGHNA and CDR2 YSLEER. Trimming at V came to 4 bases and at J to 2 bases, leaving 6 bases not matched to a gene. CDR3 residues: CASSRQLAGGNTDTQYF. The CDR3 DNA reads as TGCGCCAGCAGCCGACAACTAGCGGGGGGGAACACAGATACGCAGTATTTT.